This TCR beta chain was observed in a study of response to subunit inactivated influenza vaccine. Study-wide points: Authors suggested that a seasonal influenza vaccination recruits few new T cells each time.

MiXCR was run by TCRdb on the RT-PCR reads, yielding one entry per CDR3 protein. The sample records about 500,000 distinct CDR3 sequences, more than 15% being singletons. CDR1 and CDR2 (germline): SGHVS, FQNEAQ. V dropped 2 bases and J dropped 6 bases, with 15 bases sitting between them. CDR3 size: 15 residues. A word on this clonotype: What it binds is unknown.

The sample was CD4+ T cells sorted from PBMCs, taken less than 30 months after vaccination. The chain carries TRBV7-8 and TRBJ2-3; D call uncertain. The receptor's source is a man aged 50 to 75 who received an inactivated influenza vaccine. The CDR3 loop is CASSLKGMFVDTQYF. The CDR3 coding sequence is TGTGCCAGCAGCTTAAAGGGAATGTTTGTGGATACGCAGTATTTT.